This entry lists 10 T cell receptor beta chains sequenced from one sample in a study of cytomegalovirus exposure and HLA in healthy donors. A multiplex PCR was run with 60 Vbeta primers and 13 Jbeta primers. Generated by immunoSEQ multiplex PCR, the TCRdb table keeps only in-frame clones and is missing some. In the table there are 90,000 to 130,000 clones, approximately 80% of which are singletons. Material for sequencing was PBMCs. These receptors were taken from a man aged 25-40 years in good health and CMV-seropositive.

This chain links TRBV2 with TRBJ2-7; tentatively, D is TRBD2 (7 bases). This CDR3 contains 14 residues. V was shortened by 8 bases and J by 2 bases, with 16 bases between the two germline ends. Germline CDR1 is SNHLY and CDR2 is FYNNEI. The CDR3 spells CASEEGGEPYEQYF. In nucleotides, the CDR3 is TGTGCCAGCGAGGAGGGGGGGGAGCCCTACGAGCAGTACTTC.

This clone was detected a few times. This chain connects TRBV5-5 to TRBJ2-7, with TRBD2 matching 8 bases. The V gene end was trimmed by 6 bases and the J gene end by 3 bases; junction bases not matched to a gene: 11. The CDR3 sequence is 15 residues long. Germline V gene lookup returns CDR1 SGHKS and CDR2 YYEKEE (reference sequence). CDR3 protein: CASMPLGGEFYEQYF. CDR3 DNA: TGTGCCAGCATGCCCCTCGGGGGGGAATTCTACGAGCAGTACTTC.

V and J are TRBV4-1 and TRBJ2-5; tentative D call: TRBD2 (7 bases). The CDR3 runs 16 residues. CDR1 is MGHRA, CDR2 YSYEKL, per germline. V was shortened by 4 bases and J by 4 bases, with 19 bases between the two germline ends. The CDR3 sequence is CASSPHSGGGGETQYF. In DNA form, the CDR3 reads TGCGCCAGCAGCCCGCATAGTGGGGGGGGCGGAGAGACCCAGTACTTC.

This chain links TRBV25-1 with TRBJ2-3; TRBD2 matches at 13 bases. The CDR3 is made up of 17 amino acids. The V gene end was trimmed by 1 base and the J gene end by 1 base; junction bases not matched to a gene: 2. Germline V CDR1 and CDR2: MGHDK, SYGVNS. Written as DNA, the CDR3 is TGTGCCAGCAGTGAATCGGGACTAGCGGGATGCACAGATACGCAGTATTTT. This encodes CASSESGLAGCTDTQYF.

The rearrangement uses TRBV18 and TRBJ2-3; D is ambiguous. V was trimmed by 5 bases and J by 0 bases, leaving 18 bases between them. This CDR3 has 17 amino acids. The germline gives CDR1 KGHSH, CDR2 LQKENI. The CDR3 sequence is CASSFTLEATSTDTQYF. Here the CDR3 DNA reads TGTGCCAGCTCATTCACCCTCGAGGCAACTAGCACAGATACGCAGTATTTT.

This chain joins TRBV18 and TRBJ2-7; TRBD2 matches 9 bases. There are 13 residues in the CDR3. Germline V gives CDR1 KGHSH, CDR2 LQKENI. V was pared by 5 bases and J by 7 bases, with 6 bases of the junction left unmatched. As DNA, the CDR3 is TGTGCCAGCTCAGATAGCGGGAGTCAAGAGCAGTACGTC. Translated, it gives CASSDSGSQEQYV.

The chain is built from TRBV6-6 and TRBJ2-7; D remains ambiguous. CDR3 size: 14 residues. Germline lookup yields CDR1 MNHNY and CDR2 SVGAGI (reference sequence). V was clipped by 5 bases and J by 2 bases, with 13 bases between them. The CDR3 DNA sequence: TGTGCCAGCAGTAAAGACATTTTGACCTACGAGCAGTACTTC. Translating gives CASSKDILTYEQYF.

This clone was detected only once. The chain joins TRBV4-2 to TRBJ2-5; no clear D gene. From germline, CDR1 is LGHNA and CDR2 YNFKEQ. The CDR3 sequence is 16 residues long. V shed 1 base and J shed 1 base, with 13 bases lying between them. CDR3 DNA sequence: TGTGCCAGCAGCCAAGCCCCCCAGCGTATCCAAGAGACCCAGTACTTC. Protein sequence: CASSQAPQRIQETQYF.

The DNA for the CDR3 is TGTGCCAGTAGCAGGGACAGCTACAATGAGCAGTTCTTC. This sequence encodes CASSRDSYNEQFF. The rearrangement links TRBV19 to TRBJ2-1, with 7 positions matching TRBD1. V dropped 6 bases and J dropped 3; count of bases not matched to a gene: 2. Germline V gene lookup returns CDR1 LNHDA and CDR2 SQIVND (reference sequence). The length of the CDR3 is 13 residues.

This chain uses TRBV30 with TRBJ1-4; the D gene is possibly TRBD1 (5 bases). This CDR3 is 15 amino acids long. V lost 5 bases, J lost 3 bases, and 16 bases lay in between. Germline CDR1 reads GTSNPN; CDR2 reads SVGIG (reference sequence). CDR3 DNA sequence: TGTGCCTGGGGAACAGGTTTTTCGGCTAATGAAAAACTGTTTTTT. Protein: CAWGTGFSANEKLFF.